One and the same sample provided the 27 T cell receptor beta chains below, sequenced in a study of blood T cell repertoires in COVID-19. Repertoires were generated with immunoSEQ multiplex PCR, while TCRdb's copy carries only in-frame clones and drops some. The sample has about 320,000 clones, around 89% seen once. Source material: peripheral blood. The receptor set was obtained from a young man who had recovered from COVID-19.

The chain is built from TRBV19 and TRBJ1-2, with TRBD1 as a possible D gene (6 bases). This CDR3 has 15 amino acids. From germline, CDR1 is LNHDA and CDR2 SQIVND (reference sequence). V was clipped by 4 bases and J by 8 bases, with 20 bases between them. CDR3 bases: TGTGCCAGTAGTAGATACCGGGACATAAGTAGCGGCTACACCTTC. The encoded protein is CASSRYRDISSGYTF.

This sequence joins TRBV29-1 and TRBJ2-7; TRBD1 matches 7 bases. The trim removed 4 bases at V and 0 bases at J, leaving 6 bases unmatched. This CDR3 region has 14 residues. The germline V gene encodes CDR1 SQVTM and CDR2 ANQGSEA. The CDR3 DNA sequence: TGCAGCGTTGTAGGGACAGAAAGCTCCTACGAGCAGTACTTC. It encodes CSVVGTESSYEQYF.

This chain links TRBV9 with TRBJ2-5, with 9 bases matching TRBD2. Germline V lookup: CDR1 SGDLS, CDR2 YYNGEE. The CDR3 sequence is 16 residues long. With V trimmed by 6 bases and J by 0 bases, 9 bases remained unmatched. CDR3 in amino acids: CASTLRGGDYQETQYF. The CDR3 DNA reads TGTGCCAGCACTTTGCGGGGGGGCGACTACCAAGAGACCCAGTACTTC.

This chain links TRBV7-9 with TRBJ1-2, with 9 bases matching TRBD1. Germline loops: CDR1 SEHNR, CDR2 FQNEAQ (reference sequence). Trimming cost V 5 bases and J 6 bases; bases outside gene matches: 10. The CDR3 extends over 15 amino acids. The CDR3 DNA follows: TGTGCCAGCAGCCCGAGCGGGACAGGGAGGAATGGCTACACCTTC. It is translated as CASSPSGTGRNGYTF.

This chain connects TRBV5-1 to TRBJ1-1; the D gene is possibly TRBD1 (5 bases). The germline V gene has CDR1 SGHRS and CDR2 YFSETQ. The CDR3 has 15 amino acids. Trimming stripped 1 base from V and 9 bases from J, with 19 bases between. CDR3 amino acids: CASSLNSGQVGQAFF. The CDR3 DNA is TGCGCCAGCAGCTTGAATTCAGGGCAGGTGGGCCAAGCTTTCTTT.

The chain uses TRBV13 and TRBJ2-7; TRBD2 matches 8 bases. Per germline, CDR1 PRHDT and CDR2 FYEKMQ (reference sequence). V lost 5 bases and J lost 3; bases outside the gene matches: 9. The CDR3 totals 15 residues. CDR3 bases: TGTGCCAGCAGCCCCCGGAAAGCGGGAGTCTACGAGCAGTACTTC. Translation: CASSPRKAGVYEQYF.

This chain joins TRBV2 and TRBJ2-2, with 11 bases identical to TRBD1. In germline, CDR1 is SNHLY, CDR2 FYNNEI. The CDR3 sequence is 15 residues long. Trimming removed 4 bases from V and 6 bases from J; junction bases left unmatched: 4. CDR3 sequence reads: CASSGTGGDAGELFF. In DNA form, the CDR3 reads TGTGCCAGCAGTGGGACAGGGGGCGATGCCGGGGAGCTGTTTTTT.

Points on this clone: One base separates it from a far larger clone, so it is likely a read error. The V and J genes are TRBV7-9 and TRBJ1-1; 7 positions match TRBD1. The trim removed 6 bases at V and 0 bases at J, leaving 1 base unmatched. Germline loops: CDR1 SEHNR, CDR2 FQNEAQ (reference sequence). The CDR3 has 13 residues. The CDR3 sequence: CASRQGMNTEAFF. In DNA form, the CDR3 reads TGTGCCAGCAGACAGGGGATGAACACTGAAGCTTTCTTT.

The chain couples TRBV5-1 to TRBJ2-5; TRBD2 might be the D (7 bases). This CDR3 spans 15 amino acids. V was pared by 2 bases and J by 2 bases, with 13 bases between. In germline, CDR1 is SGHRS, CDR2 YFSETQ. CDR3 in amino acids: CASSFWGGRQETQYF. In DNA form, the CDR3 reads TGCGCCAGCAGCTTCTGGGGGGGCCGGCAAGAGACCCAGTACTTC.

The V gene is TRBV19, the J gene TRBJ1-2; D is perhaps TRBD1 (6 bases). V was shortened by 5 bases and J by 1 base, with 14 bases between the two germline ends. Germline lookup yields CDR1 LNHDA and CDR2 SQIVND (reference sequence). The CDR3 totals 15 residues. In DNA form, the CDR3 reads TGTGCCAGTAGTGTACGCCGGGACAATAACTATGGCTACACCTTC. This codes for CASSVRRDNNYGYTF.

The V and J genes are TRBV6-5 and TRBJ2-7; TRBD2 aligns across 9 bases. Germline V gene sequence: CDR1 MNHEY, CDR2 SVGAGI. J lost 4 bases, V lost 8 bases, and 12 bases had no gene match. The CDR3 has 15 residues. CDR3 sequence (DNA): TGTGCCAGCGCCCTCGGGGTAGCGGGAGAATACGAGCAGTACTTC. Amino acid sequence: CASALGVAGEYEQYF.

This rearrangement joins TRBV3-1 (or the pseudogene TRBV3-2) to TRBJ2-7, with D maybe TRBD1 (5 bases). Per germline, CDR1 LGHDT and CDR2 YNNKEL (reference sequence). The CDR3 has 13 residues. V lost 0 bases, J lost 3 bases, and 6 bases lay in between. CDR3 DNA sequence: TGTGCCAGCAGCCAAGAAGGGGTCTACGAGCAGTACTTC. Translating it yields CASSQEGVYEQYF.

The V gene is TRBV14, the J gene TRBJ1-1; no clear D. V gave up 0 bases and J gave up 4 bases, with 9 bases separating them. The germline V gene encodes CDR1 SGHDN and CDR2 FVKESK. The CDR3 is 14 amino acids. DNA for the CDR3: TGTGCCAGCAGCCAAGAGATCCTGAGCACTGAAGCTTTCTTT. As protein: CASSQEILSTEAFF.

CDR3 protein: CASSFGLAGGPASEQYF. CDR3 DNA: TGTGCCAGCAGCTTCGGACTAGCGGGAGGGCCGGCCTCCGAGCAGTACTTC. V gene TRBV7-6 combines with J gene TRBJ2-7, with TRBD2 matching 15 bases. The CDR3 consists of 17 residues. From germline, CDR1 is SGHVS and CDR2 FNYEAQ. The V segment lost 3 bases and the J segment 6 bases; nucleotides outside the gene matches: 9.

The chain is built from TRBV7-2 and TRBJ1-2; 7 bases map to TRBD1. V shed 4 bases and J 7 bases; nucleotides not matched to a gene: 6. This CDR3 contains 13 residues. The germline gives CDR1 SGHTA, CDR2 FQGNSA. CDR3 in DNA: TGTGCCAGCAGCTCCGACAGGGTCGCTGGCTACACCTTC. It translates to CASSSDRVAGYTF. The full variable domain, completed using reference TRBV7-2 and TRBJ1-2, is GAGVSQSPSNKVTEKGKDVELRCDPISGHTALYWYRQSLGQGLEFLIYFQGNSAPDKSGLPSDRFSAERTGGSVSTLTIQRTQQEDSAVYLCASSSDRVAGYTFGSGTRLTVV.

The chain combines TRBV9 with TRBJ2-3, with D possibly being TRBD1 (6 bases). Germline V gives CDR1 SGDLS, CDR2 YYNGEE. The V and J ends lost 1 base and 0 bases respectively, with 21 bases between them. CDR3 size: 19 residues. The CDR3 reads CASSVKGRAGTQSTDTQYF. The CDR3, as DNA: TGTGCCAGCAGCGTAAAAGGACGAGCCGGGACACAGAGCACAGATACGCAGTATTTT.

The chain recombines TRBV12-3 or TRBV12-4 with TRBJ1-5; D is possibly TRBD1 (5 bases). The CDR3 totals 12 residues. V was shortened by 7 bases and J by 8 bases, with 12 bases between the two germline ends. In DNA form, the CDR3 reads TGTGCCAGCAACTCCCAGGGTGAGCCCCAGCATTTT. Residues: CASNSQGEPQHF.

The CDR3 here is CASSPGGGIEAFF. Written as DNA, the CDR3 is TGCGCCAGCAGCCCAGGCGGGGGGATTGAAGCTTTCTTT. The chain couples TRBV4-1 to TRBJ1-1; possibly TRBD1 for D (5 bases). This CDR3 has 13 amino acids. Per germline, CDR1 MGHRA and CDR2 YSYEKL. The V end was cut by 4 bases, the J end by 7 bases, with 13 bases between.

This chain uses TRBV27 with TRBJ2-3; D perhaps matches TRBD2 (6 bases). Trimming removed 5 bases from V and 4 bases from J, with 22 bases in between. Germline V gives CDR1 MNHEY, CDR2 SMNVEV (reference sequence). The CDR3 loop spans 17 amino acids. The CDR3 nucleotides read TGTGCCAGCAGTGAGGAAGGCGGAGGGTTGGGTCCAGATACGCAGTATTTT. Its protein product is CASSEEGGGLGPDTQYF.

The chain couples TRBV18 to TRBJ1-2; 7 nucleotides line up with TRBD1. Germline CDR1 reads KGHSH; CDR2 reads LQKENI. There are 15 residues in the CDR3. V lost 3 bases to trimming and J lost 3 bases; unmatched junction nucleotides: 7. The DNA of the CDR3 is TGTGCCAGCTCACCCGGCAGGGGACAGTACTATGGCTACACCTTC. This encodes CASSPGRGQYYGYTF. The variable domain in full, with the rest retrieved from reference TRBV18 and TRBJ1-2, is NAGVMQNPRHLVRRRGQEARLRCSPMKGHSHVYWYRQLPEEGLKFMVYLQKENIIDESGMPKERFSAEFPKEGPSILRIQQVVRGDSAAYFCASSPGRGQYYGYTFGSGTRLTVV.

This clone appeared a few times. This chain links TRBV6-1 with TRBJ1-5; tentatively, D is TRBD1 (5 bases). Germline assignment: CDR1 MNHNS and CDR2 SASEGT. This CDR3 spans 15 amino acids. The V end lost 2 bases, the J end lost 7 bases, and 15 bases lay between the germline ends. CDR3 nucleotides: TGTGCCAGCAGTGAATTTTGGGGCGTAGGCCAGCCCCAGCATTTT. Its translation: CASSEFWGVGQPQHF.

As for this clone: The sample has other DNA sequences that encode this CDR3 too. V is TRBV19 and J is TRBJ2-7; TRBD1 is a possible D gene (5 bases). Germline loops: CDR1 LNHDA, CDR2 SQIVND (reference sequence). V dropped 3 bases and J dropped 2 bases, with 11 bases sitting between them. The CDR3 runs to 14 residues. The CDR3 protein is CASSIGTGAYEQYF. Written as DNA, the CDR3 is TGTGCCAGTAGTATCGGCACAGGCGCCTACGAGCAGTACTTC. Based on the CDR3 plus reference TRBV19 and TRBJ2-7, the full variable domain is DGGITQSPKYLFRKEGQNVTLSCEQNLNHDAMYWYRQDPGQGLRLIYYSQIVNDFQKGDIAEGYSVSREKKESFPLTVTSAQKNPTAFYLCASSIGTGAYEQYFGPGTRLTVT.

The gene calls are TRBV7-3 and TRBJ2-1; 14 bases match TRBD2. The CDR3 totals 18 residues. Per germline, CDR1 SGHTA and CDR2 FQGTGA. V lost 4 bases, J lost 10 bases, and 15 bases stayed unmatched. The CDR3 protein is CASSSPERLAGGLVEQFF. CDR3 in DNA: TGTGCCAGCAGCTCCCCAGAACGACTAGCGGGGGGGCTAGTAGAGCAGTTCTTC.

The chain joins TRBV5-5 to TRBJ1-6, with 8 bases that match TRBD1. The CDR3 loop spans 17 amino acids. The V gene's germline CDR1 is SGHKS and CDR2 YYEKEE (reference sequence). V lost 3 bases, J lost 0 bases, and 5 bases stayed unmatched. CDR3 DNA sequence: TGTGCCAGCAGCTCCTGGACAGGGAGCTCCTATAATTCACCCCTCCACTTT. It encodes CASSSWTGSSYNSPLHF.

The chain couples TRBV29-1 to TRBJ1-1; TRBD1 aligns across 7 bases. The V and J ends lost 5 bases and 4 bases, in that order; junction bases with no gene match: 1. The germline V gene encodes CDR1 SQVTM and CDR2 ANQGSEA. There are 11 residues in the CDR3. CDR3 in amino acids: CSVRGPTEAFF. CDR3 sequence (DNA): TGCAGCGTTAGGGGGCCCACTGAAGCTTTCTTT.

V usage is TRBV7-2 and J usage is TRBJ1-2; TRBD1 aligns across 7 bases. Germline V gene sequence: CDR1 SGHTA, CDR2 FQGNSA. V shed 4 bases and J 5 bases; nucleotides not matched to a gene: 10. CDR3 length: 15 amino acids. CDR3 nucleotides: TGTGCCAGCAGCTCTCCCTTGACAGGGACTTATGGCTACACCTTC. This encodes CASSSPLTGTYGYTF.

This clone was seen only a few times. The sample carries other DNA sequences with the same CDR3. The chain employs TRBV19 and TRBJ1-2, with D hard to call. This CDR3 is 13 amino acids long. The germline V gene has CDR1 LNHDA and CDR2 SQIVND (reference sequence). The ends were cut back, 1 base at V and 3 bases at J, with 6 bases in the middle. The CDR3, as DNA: TGTGCCAGTAGTATAGGGCAGGACTATGGCTACACCTTC. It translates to CASSIGQDYGYTF.